The entry below describes one T cell receptor beta chain. Its antigen is as yet unknown. Germline values: CDR1 LGHDT, CDR2 YNNKEL (reference sequence). With 5 bases removed from V and 8 bases from J, the gap between germline ends came to 12 bases. This CDR3 has 12 residues. This entry comes from a study of T cell responses to AZD1222 COVID-19 vaccine. Whole-study context: It was second doses at about 4 or about 12 weeks that were pooled.

The study's findings and limits: In all cases, repertoires were sampled only after the peak T cell response. Reportedly, close to half of spike-specific TCRs are directed against unmutated variant regions. Most donors were white British, females outnumbered males, and clonal diversity was possibly underestimated.

The protocol was immunoSEQ multiplex PCR, while the TCRdb copy is restricted to in-frame clones and leaves out a portion. The table records over 130,000 clones, around nine tenths of them present only once. The chain couples TRBV3-1 (or the pseudogene TRBV3-2) to TRBJ1-2; TRBD1 might be the D (5 bases). The clonotype was recovered from an adult in good health. The sample was peripheral blood, taken on day 0 of AZD1222 vaccination. The CDR3 sequence is CASSRGGGGYTF. DNA for the CDR3: TGTGCCAGCAGCAGGGGTGGCGGAGGCTACACCTTC.